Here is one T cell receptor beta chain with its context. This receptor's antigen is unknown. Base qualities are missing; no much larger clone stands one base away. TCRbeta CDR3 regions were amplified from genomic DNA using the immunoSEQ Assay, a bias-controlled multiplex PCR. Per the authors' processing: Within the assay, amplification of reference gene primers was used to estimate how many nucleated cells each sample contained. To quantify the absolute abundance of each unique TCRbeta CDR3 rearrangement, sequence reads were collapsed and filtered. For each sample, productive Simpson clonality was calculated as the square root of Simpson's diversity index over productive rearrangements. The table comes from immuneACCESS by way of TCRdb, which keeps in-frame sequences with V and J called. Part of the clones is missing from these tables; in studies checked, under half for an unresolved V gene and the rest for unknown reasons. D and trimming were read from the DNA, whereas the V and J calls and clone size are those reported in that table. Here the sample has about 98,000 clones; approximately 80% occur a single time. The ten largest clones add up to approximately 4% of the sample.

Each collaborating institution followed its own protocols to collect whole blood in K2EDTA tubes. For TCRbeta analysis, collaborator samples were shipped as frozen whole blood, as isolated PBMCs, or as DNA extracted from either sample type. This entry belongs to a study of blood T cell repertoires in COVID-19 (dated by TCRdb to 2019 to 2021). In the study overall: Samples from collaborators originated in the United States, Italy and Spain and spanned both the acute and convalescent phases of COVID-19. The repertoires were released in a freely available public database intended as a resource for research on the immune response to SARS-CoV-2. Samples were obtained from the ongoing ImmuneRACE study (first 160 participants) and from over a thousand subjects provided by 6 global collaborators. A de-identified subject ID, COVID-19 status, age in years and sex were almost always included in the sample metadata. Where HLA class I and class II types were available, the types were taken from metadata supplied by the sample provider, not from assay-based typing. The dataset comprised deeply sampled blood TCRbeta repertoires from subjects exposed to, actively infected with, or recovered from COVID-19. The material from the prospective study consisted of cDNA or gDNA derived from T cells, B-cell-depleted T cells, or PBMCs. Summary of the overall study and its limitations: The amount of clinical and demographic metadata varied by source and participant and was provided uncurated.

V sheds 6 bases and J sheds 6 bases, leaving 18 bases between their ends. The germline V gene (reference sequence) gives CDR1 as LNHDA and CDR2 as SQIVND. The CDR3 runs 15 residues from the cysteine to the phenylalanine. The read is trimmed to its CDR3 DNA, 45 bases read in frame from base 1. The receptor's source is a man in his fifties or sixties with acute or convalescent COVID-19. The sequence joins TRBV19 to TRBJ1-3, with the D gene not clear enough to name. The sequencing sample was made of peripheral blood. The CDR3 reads CASSRPIGSENTIYF. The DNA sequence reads TGTGCCAGTAGCCGACCAATTGGCAGCGAAAACACCATATATTTT.